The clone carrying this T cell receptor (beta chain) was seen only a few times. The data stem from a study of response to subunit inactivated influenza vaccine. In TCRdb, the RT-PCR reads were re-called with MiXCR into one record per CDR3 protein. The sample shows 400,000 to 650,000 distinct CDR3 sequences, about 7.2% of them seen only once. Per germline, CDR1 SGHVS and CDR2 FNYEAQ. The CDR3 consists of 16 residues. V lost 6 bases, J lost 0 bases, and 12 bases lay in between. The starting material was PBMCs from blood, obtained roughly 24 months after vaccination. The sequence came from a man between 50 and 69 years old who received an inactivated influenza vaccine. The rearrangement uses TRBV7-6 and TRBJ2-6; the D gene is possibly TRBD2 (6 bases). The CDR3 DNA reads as TGTGCCAGCAGTACTGGAGGGATCTCTGGGGCCAACGTCCTGACTTTC. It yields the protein CASSTGGISGANVLTF.